This T cell receptor (beta chain) emerged from a study of blood T cell repertoires in COVID-19. TCRdb's table, derived via immunoSEQ multiplex PCR, lists solely in-frame clones and lacks some. The sample carries around 200,000 clones, around 80% recorded once. The germline V and J ends were trimmed by 0 bases and 8 bases, with 13 bases remaining between them. Germline CDR1 is SGHRS and CDR2 is YFSETQ. CDR3 length: 14 amino acids. The sequencing input was peripheral blood. The receptor comes from a man aged 35-49 years with active or convalescent COVID-19. The chain recombines TRBV5-1 with TRBJ2-3, with D perhaps matching TRBD2 (5 bases). CDR3 coding DNA: TGCGCCAGCAGCTTGGAGGACCCTAGCCTTACGCAGTATTTT. Translating it yields CASSLEDPSLTQYF.